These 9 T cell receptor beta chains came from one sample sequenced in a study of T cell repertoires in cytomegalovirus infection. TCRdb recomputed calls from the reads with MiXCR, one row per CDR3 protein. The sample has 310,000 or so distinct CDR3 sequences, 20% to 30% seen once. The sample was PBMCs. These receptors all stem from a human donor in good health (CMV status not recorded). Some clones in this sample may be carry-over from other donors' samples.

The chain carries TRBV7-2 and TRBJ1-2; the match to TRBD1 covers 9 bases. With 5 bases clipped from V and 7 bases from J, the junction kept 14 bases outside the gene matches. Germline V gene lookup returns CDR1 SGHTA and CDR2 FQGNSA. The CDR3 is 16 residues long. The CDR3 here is CASSLVRSGTGFGYTF. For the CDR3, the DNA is TGTGCCAGCAGCCTCGTCAGGTCGGGGACAGGGTTTGGCTACACCTTC.

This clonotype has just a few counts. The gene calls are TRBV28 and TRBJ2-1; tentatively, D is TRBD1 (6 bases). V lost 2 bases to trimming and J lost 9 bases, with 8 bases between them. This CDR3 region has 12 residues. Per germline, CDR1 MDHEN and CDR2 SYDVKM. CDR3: CASSLIGGEQFF. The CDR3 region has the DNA TGTGCCAGCAGTTTAATAGGGGGTGAGCAGTTCTTC.

The CDR3 here is CASSLDLAGPSFYEQYF. As DNA, the CDR3 is TGTGCCAGCAGCTTGGATCTAGCGGGGCCATCCTTCTACGAGCAGTACTTC. The gene calls are TRBV5-4 and TRBJ2-7; 9 nucleotides line up with TRBD2. J was trimmed by 3 bases and V by 0 bases; bases with no gene match: 10. Germline V gene data show CDR1 as SGHNT and CDR2 as YYREEE (reference sequence). CDR3 size: 17 residues.

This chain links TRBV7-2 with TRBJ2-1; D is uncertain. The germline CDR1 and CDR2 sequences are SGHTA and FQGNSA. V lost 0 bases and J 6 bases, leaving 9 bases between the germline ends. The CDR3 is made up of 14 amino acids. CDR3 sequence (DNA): TGTGCCAGCAGCTTAGCGCAGGTGTCCAATGAGCAGTTCTTC. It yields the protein CASSLAQVSNEQFF.

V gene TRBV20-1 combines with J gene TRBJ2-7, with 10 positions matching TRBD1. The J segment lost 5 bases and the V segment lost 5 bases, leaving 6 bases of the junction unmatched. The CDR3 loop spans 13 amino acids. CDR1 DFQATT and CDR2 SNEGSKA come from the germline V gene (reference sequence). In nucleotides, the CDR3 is TGCAGTGCTGGGGACAGGGGCCCCCACGAGCAGTACTTC. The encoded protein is CSAGDRGPHEQYF.

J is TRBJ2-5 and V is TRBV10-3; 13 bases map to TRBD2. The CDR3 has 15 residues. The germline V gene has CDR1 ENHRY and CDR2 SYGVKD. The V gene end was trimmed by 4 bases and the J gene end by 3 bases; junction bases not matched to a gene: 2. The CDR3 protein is CAISGTSGSKETQYF. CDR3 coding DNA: TGTGCCATCAGTGGGACTAGCGGGAGTAAAGAGACCCAGTACTTC.

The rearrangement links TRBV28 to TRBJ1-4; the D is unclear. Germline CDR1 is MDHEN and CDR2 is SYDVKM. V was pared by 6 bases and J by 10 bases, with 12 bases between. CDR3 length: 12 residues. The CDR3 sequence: CASSSSEGKLFF. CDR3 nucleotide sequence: TGTGCCAGCAGCTCGTCCGAGGGAAAACTGTTTTTT. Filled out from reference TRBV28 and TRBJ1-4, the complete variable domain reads DVKVTQSSRYLVKRTGEKVFLECVQDMDHENMFWYRQDPGLGLRLIYFSYDVKMKEKGDIPEGYSVSREKKERFSLILESASTNQTSMYLCASSSSEGKLFFGSGTQLSVL.

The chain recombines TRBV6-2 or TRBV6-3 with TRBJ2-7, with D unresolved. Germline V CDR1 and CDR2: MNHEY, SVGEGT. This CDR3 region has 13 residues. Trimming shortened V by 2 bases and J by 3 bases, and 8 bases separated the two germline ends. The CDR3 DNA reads TGTGCCAGCAGTTACACCCACTTCTACGAGCAGTACTTC. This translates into CASSYTHFYEQYF.

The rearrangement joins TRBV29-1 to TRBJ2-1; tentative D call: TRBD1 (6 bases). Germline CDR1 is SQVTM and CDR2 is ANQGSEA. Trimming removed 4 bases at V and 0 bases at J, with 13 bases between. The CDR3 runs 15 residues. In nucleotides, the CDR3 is TGCAGCGTTGTTAGGCAGGGGAACTCCTACAATGAGCAGTTCTTC. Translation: CSVVRQGNSYNEQFF.